These T cell receptor beta chains were read from a single sample in a study of regulatory dendritic cells for organ transplantation. Here immunoSEQ multiplex PCR was the method, and the copy in TCRdb shows in-frame clones only, minus some. The sample yields more than 10,000 clones, roughly 90% seen once. The antigens for these receptors are not known. The sample consisted of naive CD8+ T cells from blood cultured with dendritic cells. These receptors came from a human donor in good health. Each CDR3 is given with its conserved first and last residue. The size entry is marked missing in some rows and otherwise reads once, few, many or a size class.

16	TRBV14	TRBJ1-2	once	CASSQVFRGLDYGYTF
15	TRBV4-1	TRBJ1-5	-	CASSQVRMSNQPQHF
12	TRBV11-2	TRBJ2-7	once	CASSLGLYEQYF
13	TRBV30	TRBJ1-1	once	CAWSPGGRAEAFF
22	TRBV29-1	TRBJ2-1	-	CSVEEGGGQINPSPWKGNEQFF
14	TRBV5-4	TRBJ2-1	-	CASSSGRSYNEQFF
17	TRBV10-2	TRBJ1-2	-	CASSEAEGAYRNYGYTF
16	TRBV14	TRBJ2-1	-	CASSQGVRGTYNEQFF
15	TRBV4-1	TRBJ2-3	-	CASSQSRDRAYTQYF
19	TRBV13	TRBJ2-2	-	CASSLASSASGRYTGELFF
15	TRBV19	TRBJ2-3	-	CASSVAGGYTDTQYF
14	TRBV9	TRBJ1-2	once	CASSVVDSNYGYTF
15	TRBV9	TRBJ1-6	-	CASSVSGTGMDPLHF
14	TRBV27	TRBJ2-5	-	CATSWLAGGETQYF
15	TRBV19	TRBJ1-2	-	CASSIDMETIYGYTF
13	TRBV19	TRBJ2-4	-	CASSIQGGYIQYF
15	TRBV29-1	TRBJ2-3	-	CSVEEIGGAIDTQYF
16	TRBV19	TRBJ2-7	-	CASSINVAGGTYEQYF
15	TRBV7-2	TRBJ2-1	-	CASSPRLAGNNEQFF
13	TRBV2	TRBJ1-1	-	CASSDRVNTEAFF
16	TRBV4-3	TRBJ2-7	-	CASSQDYRGAGYEQYF
12	TRBV27	TRBJ2-7	once	CASRATGGEQYF
16	TRBV19	TRBJ1-3	-	CASSHRQGRTGNTIYF
15	TRBV9	TRBJ1-2	-	CASSASRDNGYGYTF
15	TRBV27	TRBJ2-2	-	CASSYGWTNTGELFF
18	TRBV7-8	TRBJ2-5	-	CASSLPTRASEIKETQYF
15	TRBV9	TRBJ1-1	-	CASSPPSGGRIRAFF
14	TRBV28	TRBJ2-7	-	CASSPIGTSGGWYF